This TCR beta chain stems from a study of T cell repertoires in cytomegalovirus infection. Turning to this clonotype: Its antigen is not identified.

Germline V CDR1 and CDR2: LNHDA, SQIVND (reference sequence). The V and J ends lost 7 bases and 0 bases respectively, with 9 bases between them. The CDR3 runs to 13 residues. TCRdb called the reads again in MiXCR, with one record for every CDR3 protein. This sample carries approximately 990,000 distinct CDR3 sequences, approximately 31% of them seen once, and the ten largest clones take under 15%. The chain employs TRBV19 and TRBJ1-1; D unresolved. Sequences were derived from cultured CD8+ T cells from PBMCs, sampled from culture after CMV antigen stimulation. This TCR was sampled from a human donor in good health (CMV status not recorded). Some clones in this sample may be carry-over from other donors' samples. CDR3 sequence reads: CASMPGMNTEAFF. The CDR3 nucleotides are TGTGCCAGTATGCCAGGCATGAACACTGAAGCTTTCTTT.